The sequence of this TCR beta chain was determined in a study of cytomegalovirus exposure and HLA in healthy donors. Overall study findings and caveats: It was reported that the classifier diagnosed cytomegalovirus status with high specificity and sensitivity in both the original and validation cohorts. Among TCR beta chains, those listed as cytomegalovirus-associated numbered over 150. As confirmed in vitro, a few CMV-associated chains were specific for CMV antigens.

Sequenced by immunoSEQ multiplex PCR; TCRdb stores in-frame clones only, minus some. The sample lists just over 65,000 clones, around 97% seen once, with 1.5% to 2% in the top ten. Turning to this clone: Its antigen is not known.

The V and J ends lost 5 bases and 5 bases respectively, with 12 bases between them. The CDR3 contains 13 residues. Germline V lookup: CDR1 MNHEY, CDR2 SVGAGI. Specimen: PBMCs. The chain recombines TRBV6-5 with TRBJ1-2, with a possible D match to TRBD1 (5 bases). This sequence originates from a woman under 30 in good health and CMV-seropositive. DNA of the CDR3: TGTGCCAGCAGTGACCCGGGGGGGTATGGCTACACCTTC. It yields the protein CASSDPGGYGYTF.